This T cell receptor beta chain was captured by sequencing in a study of CD8 T cells in ankylosing spondylitis. Broader study findings: Seemingly characteristic of ankylosing spondylitis blood was a TCR beta motif consisting of roughly 8 highly homologous variants. Prior work had noted some motif variants in reactive arthritis blood and synovial fluid.

J lost 6 bases, V lost 6 bases, and 10 bases had no gene match. Per germline, CDR1 MNHNS and CDR2 SASEGT. The CDR3 spans 16 residues. Of note for this clonotype: Its specificity is unknown.

Researchers built TCR beta libraries using quantitative 5'-RACE with molecular barcodes. TCRdb reprocessed the 5' RACE reads with MiXCR, giving one entry per CDR3 protein. The sample lists 750,000 to 850,000 distinct CDR3 sequences, approximately 10% seen once, with about 0.5% in the top ten. The gene calls are TRBV6-1 and TRBJ2-2; 10 nucleotides match TRBD1. The specimen was blood, either unsorted or a sorted T cell fraction (not recorded which). This clonotype was sampled from a male donor with ankylosing spondylitis. CDR3 loop: CASRPAVGQGSGELFF. CDR3 nucleotide sequence: TGTGCCAGCAGACCCGCTGTGGGACAGGGGTCCGGGGAGCTGTTTTTT.